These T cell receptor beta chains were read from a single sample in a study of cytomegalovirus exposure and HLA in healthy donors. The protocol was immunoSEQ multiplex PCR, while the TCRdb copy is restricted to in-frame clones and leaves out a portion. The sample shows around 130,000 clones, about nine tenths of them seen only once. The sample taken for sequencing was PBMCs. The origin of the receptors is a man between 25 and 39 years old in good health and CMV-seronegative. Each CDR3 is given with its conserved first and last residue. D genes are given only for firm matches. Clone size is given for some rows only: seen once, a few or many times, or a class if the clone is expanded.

TGTGCCAGCAGTGGTGGGACTAGCGGTACAGATACGCAGTATTTT CASSGGTSGTDTQYF . TRBD2 TRBJ2-3 TRBV6-1
TGTGCCAGCAGTGAACGGGTAGCGGGAGTCTACGAGCAGTACTTC CASSERVAGVYEQYF . TRBD2 TRBJ2-7 TRBV25-1
TGTGCCAGCAGCTCCTCCACCCTAAACACTGAAGCTTTCTTT CASSSSTLNTEAFF once . TRBJ1-1 TRBV11-3
TGTGCCAGTAGTACTCGTTCTGGCTACACCTTC CASSTRSGYTF . . TRBJ1-2 TRBV19
TGCGCCAGCAGCCAAGTTCGGCTAGCGGGAGATACGCAGTATTTT CASSQVRLAGDTQYF . TRBD2 TRBJ2-3 TRBV4-1
TGTGCCAGCAGCGCCGGGCTCGGGGGGTTCCTCTCTGGAAACACCATATATTTT CASSAGLGGFLSGNTIYF once . TRBJ1-3 TRBV7-9
TGCGCCAGCAGCCAACCGGGGGATTGGAGCTATGGCTACACCTTC CASSQPGDWSYGYTF few . TRBJ1-2 TRBV4-1
TGTGCCAGCAGTCGGCAGGGGTCTTCCTACGAGCAGTACTTC CASSRQGSSYEQYF . . TRBJ2-7 TRBV25-1
TGTGCCAGCAGCCCGCAAGCTAGCGGATACACAGATACGCAGTATTTT CASSPQASGYTDTQYF few TRBD2 TRBJ2-3 TRBV11-2
TGTGCCAGCATGGACAGGTTGTACACTGAAGCTTTCTTT CASMDRLYTEAFF . TRBD1 TRBJ1-1 TRBV6-5
TGTGCCAGCAGCCCGGACTCGATCGCCGGGGAGCTGTTTTTT CASSPDSIAGELFF . . TRBJ2-2 TRBV9
TGTGCCAGTAGTATAGGCGTTACTGGTTACGAGCAGTACTTC CASSIGVTGYEQYF . . TRBJ2-7 TRBV19
TGCAGCGTTGAAGGGGGGGGCCCCCCAGTTGAGCAGTACTTC CSVEGGGPPVEQYF . . TRBJ2-7 TRBV29-1
TGTGCCAGCAGCTTAACCGACAGGGGTCAGGCGCGGCAGTACTTC CASSLTDRGQARQYF . TRBD1 TRBJ2-7 TRBV7-9
TGTGCCAGCAGCTTAAGTGGAACGGGAGAAGAGACCCAGTACTTC CASSLSGTGEETQYF . . TRBJ2-5 TRBV7-2
TGTGCCAGCGGTATGGACACCGACACTGAAGCTTTCTTT CASGMDTDTEAFF few . TRBJ1-1 TRBV7-9
TGTGCCAGCAGCCTAGGGGAGTCAGAGACCCAGTACTTC CASSLGESETQYF . . TRBJ2-5 TRBV11-2
TGTGCCAGCAGCCCAACAGCGGGCCCCCGCGGGGAGCAGTTCTTC CASSPTAGPRGEQFF . . TRBJ2-1 TRBV9
TGTGCCAGTAGTAGGGGCCAGCTTGACGGAAACACCATATATTTT CASSRGQLDGNTIYF . . TRBJ1-3 TRBV19
TGCGCCAGCGGGAAACCGGGACAGGGGAATCAGCCCCAGCATTTT CASGKPGQGNQPQHF . TRBD1 TRBJ1-5 TRBV10-1
TGTGCCAGCATGGGAGCGGGACTGGGGTACAATGAGCAGTTCTTC CASMGAGLGYNEQFF . TRBD2 TRBJ2-1 TRBV6-1
TGTGCCTGGAGTAGACTAGCGGGAGGACCAGATACGCAGTATTTT CAWSRLAGGPDTQYF few TRBD2 TRBJ2-3 TRBV30
TGTGCCACGTCGGGAAAGGTGTCTCGAGTTCAGCCCCAGCATTTT CATSGKVSRVQPQHF . . TRBJ1-5 TRBV6-1
TGTGCCAGCAGCGCAGGTCTAGCGGGATCCGGGGAGCTGTTTTTT CASSAGLAGSGELFF . TRBD2 TRBJ2-2 TRBV11-3
TGCGCCAGCAGTTCGGGGGGGAACACTGAAGCTTTCTTT CASSSGGNTEAFF . . TRBJ1-1 TRBV4-1
TGTGCCAGCAAATCCACCGGGACAGGGATGCTCAATGAGCAGTTCTTC CASKSTGTGMLNEQFF . TRBD1 TRBJ2-1 TRBV11-3
TGTGCCAGCAGTTACTCCTACAGGGGTGGAACAGATACGCAGTATTTT CASSYSYRGGTDTQYF . TRBD1 TRBJ2-3 TRBV6-5
TGTGCCAGCAGCTTGTTTTGGGGCAGGGGATACCATCAGCCCCAGCATTTT CASSLFWGRGYHQPQHF . . TRBJ1-5 TRBV5-5
TGTGCCAGCAGTGACTCGAGAGGGCAGGGGAACTACAATGAGCAGTTCTTC CASSDSRGQGNYNEQFF . . TRBJ2-1 TRBV6-4
TGTGCCAGCAGCTACCCGCTATCTGGGGGGAAGGATGAGCAGTTCTTC CASSYPLSGGKDEQFF . . TRBJ2-1 TRBV11-2
TGTGCCAGCTGGCTCGGGCAGGGGGTCGATGAAAAACTGTTTTTT CASWLGQGVDEKLFF . TRBD1 TRBJ1-4 TRBV6-6
TGTGCCACCTCACCCGACAGGGGCTCCAATCAGCCCCAGCATTTT CATSPDRGSNQPQHF . TRBD1 TRBJ1-5 TRBV5-8
TGTGCCATTAAGCAGGGGTTTTTGAATGAGCAGTTCTTC CAIKQGFLNEQFF . . TRBJ2-1 TRBV2
TGTGCCAGCAGTGATCTAGAGACCCAGTACTTC CASSDLETQYF once . TRBJ2-5 TRBV25-1
TGCGCCAGCAGTGCGATCAATCCCTACGAGCAGTACTTC CASSAINPYEQYF . . TRBJ2-7 TRBV23-1
TGTGCCAGCAGCTTAACCCGCGGGGGACTAATTACCATGAATACTGAAGCTTTCTTT CASSLTRGGLITMNTEAFF . . TRBJ1-1 TRBV5-4
TGTGCCTGGAGTGGGGGGGATAGCAATCAGCCCCAGCATTTT CAWSGGDSNQPQHF . . TRBJ1-5 TRBV30
TGTGCCAGCAGCCCGCTTAACCAGGGCACTGAAGCTTTCTTT CASSPLNQGTEAFF . . TRBJ1-1 TRBV7-9
TGTGCCAGCAGGATGCAGGGAGGTCAGCCCCAGCATTTT CASRMQGGQPQHF . . TRBJ1-5 TRBV2
TGTGCCAGCAGCTTGAATAGCGGGACCCCCACAGATACGCAGTATTTT CASSLNSGTPTDTQYF . TRBD2 TRBJ2-3 TRBV7-2
TGCGCCAGCAGCTTACCCGGGACATCTGGAAACACCATATATTTT CASSLPGTSGNTIYF . . TRBJ1-3 TRBV5-1
TGTGCCAGCAGACCCGGGACTAGCGGGCGCCTCTTGGAGTTCTTC CASRPGTSGRLLEFF . TRBD2 TRBJ2-1 TRBV6-6
TGTGCCAGCAGTTACTCCGCTCTAGCGGGAGTTCCTGACCAGTACTTC CASSYSALAGVPDQYF . TRBD2 TRBJ2-7 TRBV6-5
TGTGCCAGCAGCCACGGGGAGCGTGTGGGAGAGACCCAGTACTTC CASSHGERVGETQYF . . TRBJ2-5 TRBV11-2
TGTGCCACCCGGGACAGCGATTACACCGGGGAGCTGTTTTTT CATRDSDYTGELFF . TRBD1 TRBJ2-2 TRBV2
TGTGCCTGGAGTTCTCTTTTAGGGACAGGGGGCGCCGGCCCGGGCTACACCTTC CAWSSLLGTGGAGPGYTF . TRBD1 TRBJ1-2 TRBV30
TGCAGCGGGGTGGACAGCCATACGCAGTATTTT CSGVDSHTQYF . . TRBJ2-3 TRBV29-1
TGTGCCAGCTCACCTAATTACGAGCAGTACTTC CASSPNYEQYF . . TRBJ2-7 TRBV18
TGTGCCAGCACCCCAACTGGGGCTAGCGGAAACAATGAGCAGTTCTTC CASTPTGASGNNEQFF . TRBD2 TRBJ2-1 TRBV6-6
TGTGCCAGCAGCTCCCCCGAGGCCAATGGCTACACCTTC CASSSPEANGYTF . . TRBJ1-2 TRBV6-6
TGCGCCAGCAGCCCAATAGCCAATCAGGGATACGAGCAGTACTTC CASSPIANQGYEQYF . . TRBJ2-7 TRBV4-1
TGCGCCAGCAGCCCATCGAGGGTTTGGAATGAGCAGTTCTTC CASSPSRVWNEQFF . . TRBJ2-1 TRBV4-3
TGTGCCAGCAGCCGGGACAGCCCCCGGGGGACCCAGTACTTC CASSRDSPRGTQYF . TRBD1 TRBJ2-5 TRBV7-9
TGTGCCAGCAGTCTAGGGACAGACCAAGAGACCCAGTACTTC CASSLGTDQETQYF . TRBD1 TRBJ2-5 TRBV6-6
TGTGCCAGCAGCGTAGGAGGCGGCTATGGCTACACCTTC CASSVGGGYGYTF . . TRBJ1-2 TRBV9